This paragraph covers one T cell receptor (beta chain) sequence. The antigen is not known. The conserved final phenylalanine or tryptophan is absent from the CDR3, which likely points to a read error. Because the CDR3's place on the DNA is in doubt, the DNA is left out and the CDR3 is given as listed by TCRdb. Germline values: CDR1 SGHNT, CDR2 YYREEE (reference sequence). The CDR3 extends over 14 residues, inclusive of both ends. On the day of bone marrow donation, the related graft donor provided peripheral blood. This specimen comes from a study of T cells after posttransplantation cyclophosphamide. Sequencing used immunoSEQ multiplex PCR; TCRdb keeps in-frame clones, though not all of them. The sample has 47,000 or so clones, roughly 92% seen once; the top ten hold around 3%. Study outcomes and limitations: Recipient CMV seropositivity and CMV reactivation strongly tracked TRB clonality. Later blood repertoires were often dominated by clones from the donor CD8+ memory compartment. TRB overlap between skin or GI tissue T cells and blood was limited.

The clonotype was recovered from a woman aged 50 to 60 in good health and a related stem cell transplant donor. The chain uses TRBV5-4 and TRBJ1-1; the table assigns TRBD1, which was not confirmed against the DNA. The sample taken for sequencing was PBMCs. CDR3 sequence: CASSTLPGQGAPTL.